The sequence of this TCR beta chain was determined in a study of T cells in Graves' hyperthyroidism and ophthalmopathy. Template material for amplifying TCR beta CDR3 regions consisted of RNA transcripts. The HTBI primer set served for first-round RT-PCR of the TCR CDR3. MiXCR was run by TCRdb on the multiplex PCR reads, yielding one entry per CDR3 protein. The sample carries approximately 600,000 distinct CDR3 sequences, around 16% recorded once. Overall study results and limits: Ophthalmopathy and stable hyperthyroidism were separated by a 13 V-J model.

Newly diagnosed patients aged 18 to 65 had hyperthyroidism of under 2 months' duration. This CDR3 contains 15 residues. Germline V lookup: CDR1 MNHNS, CDR2 SASEGT. V gave up 1 base and J gave up 4 bases; unmatched junction bases: 0. Points on this clonotype: No antigen is known for it.

V gene TRBV6-1 combines with J gene TRBJ2-1; 11 bases map to TRBD2. This TCR was recovered from a woman in her twenties or thirties with Graves' hyperthyroidism. Sequences were obtained from blood. CDR3 nucleotide sequence: TGTGCCAGCAGTGAAGGGACTAGCGGGTACAATGAGCAGTTCTTC. Amino acids: CASSEGTSGYNEQFF.